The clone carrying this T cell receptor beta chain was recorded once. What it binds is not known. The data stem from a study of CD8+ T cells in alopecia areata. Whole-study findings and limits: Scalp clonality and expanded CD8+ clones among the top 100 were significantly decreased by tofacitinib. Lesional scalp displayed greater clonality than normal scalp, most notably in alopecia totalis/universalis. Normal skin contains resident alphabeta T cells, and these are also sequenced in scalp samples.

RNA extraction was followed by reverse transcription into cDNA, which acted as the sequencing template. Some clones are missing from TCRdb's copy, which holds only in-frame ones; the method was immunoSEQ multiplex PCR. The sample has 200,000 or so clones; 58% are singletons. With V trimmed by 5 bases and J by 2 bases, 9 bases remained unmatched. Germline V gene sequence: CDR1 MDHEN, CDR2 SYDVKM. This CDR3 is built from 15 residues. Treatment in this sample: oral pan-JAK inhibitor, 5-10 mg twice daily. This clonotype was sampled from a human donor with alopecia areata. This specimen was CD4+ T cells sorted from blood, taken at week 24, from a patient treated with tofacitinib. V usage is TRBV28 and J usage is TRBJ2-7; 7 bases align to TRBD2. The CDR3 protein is CASSLQAGSTYEQYF. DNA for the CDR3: TGTGCCAGCAGTCTCCAAGCGGGATCTACCTACGAGCAGTACTTC.